This T cell receptor (beta chain) was identified in a study of human T cells and chemical hapten exposure. Study at large: TCR yields per sample varied, mainly owing to small pooled library volume differences. General observations from the study: TCRs above 1 in 1000 frequency did not change with DPC sensitization.

TCRdb re-derived calls from the RACE reads in MiXCR, one entry per CDR3 protein. The sample yields roughly 200,000 distinct CDR3 sequences, approximately 20% seen once. Indicated time point: patch test 1, 2 weeks after DPC sensitization. Regarding treatment: therapeutic diphenylcyclopropenone sensitization with weekly scalp DPC. This clonotype was counted between two and nine times. Its antigen is unknown. The CDR3 is 15 amino acids. CDR1 is SGHDT and CDR2 is YYEEEE in the germline V gene. Trimming took 1 base from V and 0 from J, leaving 10 bases between them. Sequencing used whole blood, obtained in connection with sensitization to the hapten diphenylcyclopropenone (DPC). This chain joins TRBV5-6 and TRBJ1-1; D perhaps matches TRBD1 (5 bases). The clonotype was recovered from a woman between 50 and 59 years old with alopecia areata. Some clones in this sample may be carry-over from other donors' samples. In nucleotides, the CDR3 is TGTGCCAGCAGCTTGTCGCGGGGCATGAACACTGAAGCTTTCTTT. Amino acid sequence: CASSLSRGMNTEAFF.